The 5 T cell receptor beta chains listed next were all sequenced from one sample in a study of T cell changes during pregnancy in multiple sclerosis. Sequencing was performed with immunoSEQ multiplex PCR; in TCRdb, only in-frame clones are kept and a portion is missing. The table shows 40,000 to 55,000 clones, with 90% occurring only once. This sample comprised CD4+ T cells from peripheral blood mononuclear cells, obtained before pregnancy. The receptors were gathered from a female donor with multiple sclerosis, enrolled in a pregnancy study.

This rearrangement joins TRBV5-1 to TRBJ2-7; TRBD1 might be the D (6 bases). In germline, CDR1 is SGHRS, CDR2 YFSETQ. V was cut by 7 bases and J by 0 bases, with 17 bases left in between. The CDR3 is made up of 15 amino acids. CDR3 loop: CASQNDGDNSYEQYF. The CDR3 region has the DNA TGCGCCAGCCAAAATGACGGGGACAACTCCTACGAGCAGTACTTC.

The CDR3 nucleotides read TGTGCCATCAGTGAGTCCTCAGGACAGGCAGGCGCCTTCGAGCAGTACTTC. The encoded protein is CAISESSGQAGAFEQYF. The gene calls are TRBV10-3 and TRBJ2-7; TRBD1 matches 7 bases. The CDR3 is 17 amino acids. V lost 0 bases and J lost 6; bases outside the gene matches: 14. Germline CDR1 ENHRY, CDR2 SYGVKD.

The rearrangement uses TRBV7-8 and TRBJ2-3; 7 bases agree with TRBD2. The germline V gene has CDR1 SGHVS and CDR2 FQNEAQ. The CDR3 extends over 16 amino acids. V lost 9 bases, J lost 0 bases, and 12 bases stayed unmatched. The CDR3 reads CASAGVPTPSTDTQYF. CDR3 coding DNA: TGTGCCAGTGCGGGAGTCCCAACCCCTAGCACAGATACGCAGTATTTT.

The chain has TRBV6-5 and TRBJ2-1; 15 positions match TRBD2. The CDR3 totals 15 residues. V lost 4 bases, J lost 9 bases, and 4 bases stayed unmatched. Germline V gene data show CDR1 as MNHEY and CDR2 as SVGAGI. CDR3 protein: CASSWTSGGAGEQFF. CDR3 nucleotide sequence: TGTGCCAGCAGTTGGACTAGCGGGGGGGCGGGTGAGCAGTTCTTC.

V gene TRBV25-1 combines with J gene TRBJ1-4; D perhaps matches TRBD1 (5 bases). This CDR3 has 16 amino acids. V lost 1 base to trimming and J lost 4 bases, with 13 bases between them. Germline CDR1 MGHDK, CDR2 SYGVNS. In DNA form, the CDR3 reads TGTGCCAGCAGTGAATTAGGAGGGGCTCATAATGAAAAACTGTTTTTT. Translating it yields CASSELGGAHNEKLFF.